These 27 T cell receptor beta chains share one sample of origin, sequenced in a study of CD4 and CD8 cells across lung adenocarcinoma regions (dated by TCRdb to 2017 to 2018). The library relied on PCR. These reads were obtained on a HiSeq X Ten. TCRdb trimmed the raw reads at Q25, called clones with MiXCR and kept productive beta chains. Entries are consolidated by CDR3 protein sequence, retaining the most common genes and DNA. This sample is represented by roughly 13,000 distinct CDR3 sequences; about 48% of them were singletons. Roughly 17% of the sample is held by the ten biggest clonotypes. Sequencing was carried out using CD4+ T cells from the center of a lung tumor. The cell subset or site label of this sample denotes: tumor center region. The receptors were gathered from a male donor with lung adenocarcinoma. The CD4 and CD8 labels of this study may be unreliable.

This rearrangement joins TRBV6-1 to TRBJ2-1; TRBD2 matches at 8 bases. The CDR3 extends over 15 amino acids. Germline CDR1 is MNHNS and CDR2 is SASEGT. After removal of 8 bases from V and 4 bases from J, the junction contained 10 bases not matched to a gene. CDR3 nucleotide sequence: TGTGCCAGCCGACCAAGGGGCGGGAGGTACAATGAGCAGTTCTTC. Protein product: CASRPRGGRYNEQFF.

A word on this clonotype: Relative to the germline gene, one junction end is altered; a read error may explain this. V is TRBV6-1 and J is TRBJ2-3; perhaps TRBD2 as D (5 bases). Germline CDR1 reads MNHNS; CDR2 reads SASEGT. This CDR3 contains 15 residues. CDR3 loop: CASSEGGLAEDTQYF. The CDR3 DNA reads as TGTGCCAGCAGTGAAGGTGGGCTAGCCGAAGACACGCAGTACTTT.

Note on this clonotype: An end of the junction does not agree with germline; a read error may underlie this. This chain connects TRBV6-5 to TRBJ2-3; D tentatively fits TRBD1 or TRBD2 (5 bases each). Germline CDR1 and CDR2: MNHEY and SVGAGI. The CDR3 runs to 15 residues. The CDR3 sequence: CASISGLSAENTQYF. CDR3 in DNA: TGTGCCAGCATTTCGGGGCTGTCGGCCGAAAATACTCAGTATTTT.

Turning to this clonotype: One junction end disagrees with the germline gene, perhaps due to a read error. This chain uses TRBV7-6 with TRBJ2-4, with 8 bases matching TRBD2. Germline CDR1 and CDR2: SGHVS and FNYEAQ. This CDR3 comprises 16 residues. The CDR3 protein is CASTSAGRGATDMQYF. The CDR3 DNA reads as TGTGCCAGCACCTCCGCGGGGCGGGGGGCCACAGACATGCAGTACTTC.

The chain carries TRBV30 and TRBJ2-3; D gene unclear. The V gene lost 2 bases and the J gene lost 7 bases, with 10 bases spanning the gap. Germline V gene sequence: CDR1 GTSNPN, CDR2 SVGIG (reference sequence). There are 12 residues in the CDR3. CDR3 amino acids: CAWSQAWNTQYF. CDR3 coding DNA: TGTGCCTGGAGTCAAGCGTGGAATACGCAGTATTTT.

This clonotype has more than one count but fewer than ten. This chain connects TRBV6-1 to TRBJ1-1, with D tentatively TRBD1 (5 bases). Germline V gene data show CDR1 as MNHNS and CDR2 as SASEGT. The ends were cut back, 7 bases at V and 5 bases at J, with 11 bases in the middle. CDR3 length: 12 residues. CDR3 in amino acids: CASKYRGTEAFF. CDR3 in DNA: TGTGCCAGCAAATATCGGGGGACTGAAGCTTTCTTT.

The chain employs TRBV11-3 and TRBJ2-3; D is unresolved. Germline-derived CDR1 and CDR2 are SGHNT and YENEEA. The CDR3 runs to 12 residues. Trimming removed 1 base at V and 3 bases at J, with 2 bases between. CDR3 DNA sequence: TGTGCCAGCAGCTTAGCTACAGATACGCAGTATTTT. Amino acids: CASSLATDTQYF.

The CDR3 region is CASSTTGTGVSPLHF. The CDR3 DNA reads as TGTGCCAGCAGCACTACCGGGACAGGGGTTTCACCCCTCCACTTT. This chain joins TRBV6-1 and TRBJ1-6; TRBD1 matches at 10 bases. Germline loops: CDR1 MNHNS, CDR2 SASEGT. The J segment lost 9 bases and the V segment lost 6 bases, leaving 8 bases of the junction unmatched. The CDR3 extends over 15 amino acids.

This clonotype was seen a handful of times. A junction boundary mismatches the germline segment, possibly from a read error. The CDR3 loop is CAGGHGDGDQDTQYF. The CDR3, as DNA: TGTGCCGGGGGTCACGGGGACGGGGACCAAGATACCCAGTATTTC. The rearrangement links TRBV6-1 to TRBJ2-5; D possibly uses TRBD1 or TRBD2 (5 bases each). The CDR3 runs 15 residues. Germline CDR1 is MNHNS and CDR2 is SASEGT.

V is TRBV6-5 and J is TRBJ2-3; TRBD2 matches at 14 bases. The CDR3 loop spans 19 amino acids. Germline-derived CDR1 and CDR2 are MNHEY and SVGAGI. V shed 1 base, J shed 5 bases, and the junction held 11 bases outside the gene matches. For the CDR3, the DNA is TGTGCCAGCAGTTACTTTCGCCCGGGACTAGCGGGAGCGGGAGATACGCAGTATTTT. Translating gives CASSYFRPGLAGAGDTQYF.

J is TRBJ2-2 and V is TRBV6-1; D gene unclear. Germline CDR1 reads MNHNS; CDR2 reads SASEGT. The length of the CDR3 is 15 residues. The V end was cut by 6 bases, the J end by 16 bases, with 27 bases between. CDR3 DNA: TGTGCCAGCAGACTCCAGGCCGTGAGCCCCGAGGCGCAGTTTTTT. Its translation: CASRLQAVSPEAQFF.

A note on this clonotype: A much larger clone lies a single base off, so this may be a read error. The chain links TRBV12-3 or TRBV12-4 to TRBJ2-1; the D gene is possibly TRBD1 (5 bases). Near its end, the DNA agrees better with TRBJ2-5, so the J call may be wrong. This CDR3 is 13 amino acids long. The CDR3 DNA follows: TGTGCCAGCAGGCAGACAGAGCAAGAGACCCAGTACTTC. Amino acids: CASRQTEQETQYF.

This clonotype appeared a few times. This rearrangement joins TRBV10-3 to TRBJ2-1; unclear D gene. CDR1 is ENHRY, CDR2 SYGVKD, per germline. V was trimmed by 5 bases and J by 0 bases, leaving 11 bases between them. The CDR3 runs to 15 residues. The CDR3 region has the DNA TGTGCCATCAGTCCCATCAGGAGCTCCTACAATGAGCAGTTCTTC. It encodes CAISPIRSSYNEQFF.

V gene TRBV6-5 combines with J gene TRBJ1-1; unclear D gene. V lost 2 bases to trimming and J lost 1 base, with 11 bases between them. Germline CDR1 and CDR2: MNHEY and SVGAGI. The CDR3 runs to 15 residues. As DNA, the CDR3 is TGTGCCAGCAGTTACGCTGGGCGGGCGAACACTGAAGCTTTCTTT. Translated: CASSYAGRANTEAFF.

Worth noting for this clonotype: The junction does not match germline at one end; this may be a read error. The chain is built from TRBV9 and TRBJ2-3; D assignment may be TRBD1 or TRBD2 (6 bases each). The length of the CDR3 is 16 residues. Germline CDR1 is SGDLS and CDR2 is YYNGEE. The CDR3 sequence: CASRALGGLGTDTQYF. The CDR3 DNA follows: TGTGCCAGCAGGGCCCTGGGGGGCCTTGGCACAGATACGCAGTACTTT.

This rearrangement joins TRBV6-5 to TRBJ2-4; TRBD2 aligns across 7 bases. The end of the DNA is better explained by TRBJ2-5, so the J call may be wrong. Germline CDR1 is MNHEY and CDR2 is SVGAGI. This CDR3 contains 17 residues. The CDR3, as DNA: TGTGCCAGCAGTTCTTCCTCGGTGGGGGGGGGGGGGGAGACCCAGTACTTC. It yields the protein CASSSSSVGGGGETQYF.

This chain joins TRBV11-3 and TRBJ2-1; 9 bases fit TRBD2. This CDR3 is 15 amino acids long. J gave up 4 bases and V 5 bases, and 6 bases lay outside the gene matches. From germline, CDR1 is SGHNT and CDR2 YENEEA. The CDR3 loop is CASSPSTSGYNEQFF. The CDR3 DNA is TGTGCCAGCAGCCCCTCGACTAGCGGATACAATGAGCAGTTCTTC. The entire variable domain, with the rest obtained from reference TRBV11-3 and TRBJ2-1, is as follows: EAGVVQSPRYKIIEKKQPVAFWCNPISGHNTLYWYLQNLGQGPELLIRYENEEAVDDSQLPKDRFSAERLKGVDSTLKIQPAELGDSAVYLCASSPSTSGYNEQFFGPGTRLTVL.

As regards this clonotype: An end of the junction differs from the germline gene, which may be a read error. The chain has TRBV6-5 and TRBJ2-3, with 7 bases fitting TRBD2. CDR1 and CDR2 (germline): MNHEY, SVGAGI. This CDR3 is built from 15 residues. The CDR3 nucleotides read TGTGCCAGCAGGTATAGCGGGTTCGACCCAGATACCCAGTATTTC. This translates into CASRYSGFDPDTQYF.

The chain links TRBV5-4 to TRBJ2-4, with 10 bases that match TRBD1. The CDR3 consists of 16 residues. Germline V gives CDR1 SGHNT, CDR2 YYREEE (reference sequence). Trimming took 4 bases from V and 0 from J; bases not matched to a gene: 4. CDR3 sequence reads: CASSRQGALAKNIQYF. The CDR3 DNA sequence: TGTGCCAGCAGCCGACAGGGGGCATTAGCCAAAAACATTCAGTACTTC.

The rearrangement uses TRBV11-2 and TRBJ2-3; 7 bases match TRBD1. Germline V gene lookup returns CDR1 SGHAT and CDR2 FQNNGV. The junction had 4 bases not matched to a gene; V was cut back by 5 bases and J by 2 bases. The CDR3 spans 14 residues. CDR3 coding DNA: TGTGCCAGCAGCCCGGGACAGCTCACAGATACGCAGTATTTT. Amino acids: CASSPGQLTDTQYF.

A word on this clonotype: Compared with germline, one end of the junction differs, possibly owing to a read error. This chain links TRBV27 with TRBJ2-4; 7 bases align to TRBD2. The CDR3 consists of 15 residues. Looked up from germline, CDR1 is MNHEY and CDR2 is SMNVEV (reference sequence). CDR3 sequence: CGSGTGLRATDIQYF. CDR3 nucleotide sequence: TGTGGCAGCGGGACGGGGCTGCGAGCCACAGATATTCAGTACTTT.

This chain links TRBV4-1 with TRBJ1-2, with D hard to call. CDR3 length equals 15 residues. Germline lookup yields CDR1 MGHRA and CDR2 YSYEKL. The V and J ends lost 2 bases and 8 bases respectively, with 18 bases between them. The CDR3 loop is CASSQTVVSAWGYTF. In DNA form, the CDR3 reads TGCGCCAGCAGCCAAACGGTAGTGTCTGCGTGGGGCTACACCTTC.

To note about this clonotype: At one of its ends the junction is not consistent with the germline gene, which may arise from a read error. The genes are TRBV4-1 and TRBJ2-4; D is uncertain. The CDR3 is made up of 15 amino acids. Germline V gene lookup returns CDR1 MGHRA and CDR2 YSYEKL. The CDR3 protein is CASSQGLRAQNTQYF. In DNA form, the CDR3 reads TGCGCCAGCAGCCAAGGGCTCCGGGCCCAAAACACTCAGTACTTC.

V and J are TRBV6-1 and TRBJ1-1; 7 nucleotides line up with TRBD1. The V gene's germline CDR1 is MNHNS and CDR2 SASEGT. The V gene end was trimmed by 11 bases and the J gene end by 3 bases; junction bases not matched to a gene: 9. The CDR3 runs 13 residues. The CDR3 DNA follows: TGTGCCGCTCACGCAGGGGGTTACACTGAAGCTTTCTTT. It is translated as CAAHAGGYTEAFF.

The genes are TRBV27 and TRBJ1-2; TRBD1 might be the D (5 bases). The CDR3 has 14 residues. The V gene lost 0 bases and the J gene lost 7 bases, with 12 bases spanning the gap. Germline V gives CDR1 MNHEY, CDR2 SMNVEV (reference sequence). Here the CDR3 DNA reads TGTGCCAGCAGTTTATCAGGGGAGTTCTTTGGCTACACCTTC. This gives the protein CASSLSGEFFGYTF.

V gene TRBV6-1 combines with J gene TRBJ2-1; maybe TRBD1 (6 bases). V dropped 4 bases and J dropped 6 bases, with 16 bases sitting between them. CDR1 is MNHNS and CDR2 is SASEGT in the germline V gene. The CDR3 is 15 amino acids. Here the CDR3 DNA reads TGTGCCAGCAGTGTCGACCCCTGGGGGCCCAATGAGCAGTTCTTC. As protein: CASSVDPWGPNEQFF.

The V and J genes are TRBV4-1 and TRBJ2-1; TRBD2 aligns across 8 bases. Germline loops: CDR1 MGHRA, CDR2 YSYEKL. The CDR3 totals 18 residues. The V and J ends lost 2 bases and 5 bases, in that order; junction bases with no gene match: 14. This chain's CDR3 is CASSQPFLSGRANNEQFF. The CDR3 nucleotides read TGCGCCAGCAGCCAACCCTTCCTGTCCGGGAGGGCCAACAATGAGCAGTTCTTC.